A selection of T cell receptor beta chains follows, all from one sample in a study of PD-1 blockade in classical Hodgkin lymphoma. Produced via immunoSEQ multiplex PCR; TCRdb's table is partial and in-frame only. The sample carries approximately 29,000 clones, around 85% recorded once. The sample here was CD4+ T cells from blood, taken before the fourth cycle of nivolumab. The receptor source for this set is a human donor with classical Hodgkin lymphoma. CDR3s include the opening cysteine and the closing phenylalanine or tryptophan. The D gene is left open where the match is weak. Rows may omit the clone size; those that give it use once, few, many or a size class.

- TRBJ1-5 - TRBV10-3 CAISESKEQPQHF TGTGCCATCAGTGAGTCGAAGGAGCAGCCCCAGCATTTT
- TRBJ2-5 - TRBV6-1 CASSERMGARYETQYF TGTGCCAGCAGTGAAAGGATGGGGGCCAGGTACGAGACCCAGTACTTC
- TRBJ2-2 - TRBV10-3 CAIRRLINTGELFF TGTGCCATCCGTAGACTAATTAACACCGGGGAGCTGTTTTTT
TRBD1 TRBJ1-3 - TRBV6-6 CASSRQGAGNTIYF TGTGCCAGCAGTCGACAGGGGGCTGGAAACACCATATATTTT
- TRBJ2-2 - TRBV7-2 CASSPEGVFGELFF TGTGCCAGCAGCCCCGAGGGGGTATTCGGGGAGCTGTTTTTT
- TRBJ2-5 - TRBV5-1 CASSLSSGETQYF TGCGCCAGCAGCTTGTCCAGCGGGGAGACCCAGTACTTC
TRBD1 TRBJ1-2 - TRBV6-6 CASRGTGDGYTF TGTGCCAGCAGGGGGACAGGGGATGGCTACACCTTC
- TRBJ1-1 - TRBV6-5 CASSYSPTGSTEAFF TGTGCCAGCAGTTACTCCCCGACCGGTTCGACTGAAGCTTTCTTT
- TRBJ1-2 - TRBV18 CASSPEPSYGYTF TGTGCCAGCTCACCAGAGCCGAGCTATGGCTACACCTTC
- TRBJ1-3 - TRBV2 CASTYSGNTIYF TGTGCCAGCACCTACTCTGGAAACACCATATATTTT
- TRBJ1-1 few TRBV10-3 CAIMDLNTEAFF TGTGCCATTATGGACCTGAACACTGAAGCTTTCTTT
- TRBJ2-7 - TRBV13 CASSSSYEQYF TGTGCCAGCAGCTCCTCCTACGAGCAGTACTTC
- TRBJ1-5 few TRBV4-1 CASSQESLGQPQHF TGCGCCAGCAGCCAAGAATCACTAGGCCAGCCCCAGCATTTT
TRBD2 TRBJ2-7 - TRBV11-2 CASSFTSGSYEQYF TGTGCCAGCAGCTTCACTAGCGGCTCCTACGAGCAGTACTTC
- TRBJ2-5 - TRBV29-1 CSVGGLEAQETQYF TGCAGCGTAGGGGGATTGGAGGCTCAAGAGACCCAGTACTTC
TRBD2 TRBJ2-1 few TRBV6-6 CASSLAGGPAYNEQFF TGTGCCAGCAGTCTAGCGGGGGGCCCCGCCTACAATGAGCAGTTCTTC
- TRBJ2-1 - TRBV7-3 CASSQRQAGGRVF TGTGCCAGCAGCCAAAGACAGGCCGGGGGGCGGGTCTTC
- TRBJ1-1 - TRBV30 CAWSVINVTTGSSDTEAFF TGTGCCTGGAGTGTAATTAATGTCACCACAGGGAGCTCAGATACTGAAGCTTTCTTT
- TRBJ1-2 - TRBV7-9 CASSLVAGNNYGYTF TGTGCCAGCAGCTTAGTAGCAGGGAATAACTATGGCTACACCTTC
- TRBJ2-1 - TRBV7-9 CASSLGVGGGYNEQFF TGTGCCAGCAGCTTAGGGGTCGGAGGGGGCTACAATGAGCAGTTCTTC